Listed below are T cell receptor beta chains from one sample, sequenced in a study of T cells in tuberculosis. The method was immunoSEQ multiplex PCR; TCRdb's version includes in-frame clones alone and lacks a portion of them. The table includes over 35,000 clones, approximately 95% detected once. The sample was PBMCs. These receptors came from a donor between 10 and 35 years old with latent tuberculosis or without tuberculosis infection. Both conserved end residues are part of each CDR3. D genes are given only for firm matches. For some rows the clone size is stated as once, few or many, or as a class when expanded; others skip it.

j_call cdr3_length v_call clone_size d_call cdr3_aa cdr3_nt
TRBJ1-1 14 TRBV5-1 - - CASSLARGGREAFF TGCGCCAGCAGCTTGGCCCGCGGGGGCCGTGAAGCTTTCTTT
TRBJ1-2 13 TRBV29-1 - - CSATGSANYGYTF TGCAGCGCTACAGGGTCAGCTAACTATGGCTACACCTTC
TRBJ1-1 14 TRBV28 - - CASSFGGPPTEAFF TGTGCCAGCAGTTTCGGGGGACCTCCCACTGAAGCTTTCTTT
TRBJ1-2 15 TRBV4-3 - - CASSQDSHPPYGYTF TGCGCCAGCAGCCAAGATAGCCATCCCCCCTATGGCTACACCTTC
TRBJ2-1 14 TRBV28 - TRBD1 CASSPRTGNDEQFF TGTGCCAGCAGTCCACGGACAGGGAACGATGAGCAGTTCTTC
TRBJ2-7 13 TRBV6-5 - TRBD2 CASSLAGGLAQYF TGTGCCAGCAGCCTAGCGGGGGGACTTGCGCAGTACTTC
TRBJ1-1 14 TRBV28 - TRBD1 CASSVTGGNTEAFF TGTGCCAGCAGTGTGACAGGGGGGAACACTGAAGCTTTCTTT
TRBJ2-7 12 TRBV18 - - CASSPLRDEQYF TGTGCCAGCTCACCCCTCAGGGACGAGCAGTACTTC
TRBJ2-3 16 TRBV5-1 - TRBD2 CASSLEASGSTDTQYF TGCGCCAGCAGCTTGGAGGCTAGCGGCAGCACAGATACGCAGTATTTT
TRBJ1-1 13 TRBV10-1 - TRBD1 CASSVDRASEAFF TGCGCCAGCAGTGTGGACAGGGCAAGTGAAGCTTTCTTT
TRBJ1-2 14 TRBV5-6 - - CASSPLGQGYGYTF TGTGCCAGCAGCCCCTTAGGGCAGGGCTATGGCTACACCTTC
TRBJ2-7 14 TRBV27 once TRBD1 CASSRTGIHYEQYF TGTGCCAGCTCAAGGACAGGGATTCACTACGAGCAGTACTTC
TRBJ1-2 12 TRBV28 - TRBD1 CASTRTGLSYTF TGTGCCAGCACCAGGACAGGGCTGAGCTACACCTTC
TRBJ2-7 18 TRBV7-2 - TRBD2 CASSSKISGGAGSYEQYF TGTGCCAGCAGTTCTAAAATTAGCGGGGGGGCTGGATCCTACGAGCAGTACTTC
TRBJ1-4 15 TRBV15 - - CATSRDRATNEKLFF TGTGCCACCAGCAGAGACCGGGCAACTAATGAAAAACTGTTTTTT
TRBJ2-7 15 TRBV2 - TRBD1 CASSTMDRVSYEQYF TGTGCCAGCAGTACTATGGACAGGGTCTCCTACGAGCAGTACTTC
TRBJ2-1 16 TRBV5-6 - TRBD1 CASSLATGALYNEQFF TGTGCCAGCAGCTTGGCCACAGGGGCCCTCTACAATGAGCAGTTCTTC
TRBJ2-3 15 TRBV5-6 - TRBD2 CASSSGGAAGDTQYF TGTGCCAGCAGCTCCGGGGGGGCCGCGGGAGATACGCAGTATTTT
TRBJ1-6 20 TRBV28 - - CASRFLKTVESSSYNSPLHF TGTGCCAGCAGATTCCTCAAGACAGTGGAGTCTAGCTCCTATAATTCACCCCTCCACTTT
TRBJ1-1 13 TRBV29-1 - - CSARRGSGTEAFF TGCAGCGCCCGCAGGGGCTCGGGCACTGAAGCTTTCTTT
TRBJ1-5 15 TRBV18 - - CASSHREGGNQPQHF TGTGCCAGCTCGCACAGGGAAGGGGGCAATCAGCCCCAGCATTTT
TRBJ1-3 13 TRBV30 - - CAWNPGSGNTIYF TGTGCCTGGAACCCCGGCTCTGGAAACACCATATATTTT
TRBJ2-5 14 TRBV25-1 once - CASSDSSEQETQYF TGTGCCAGCAGTGACTCTAGTGAGCAAGAGACCCAGTACTTC
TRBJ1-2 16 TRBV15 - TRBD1 CATSRDGTGAFYGYTF TGTGCCACCAGCAGAGACGGGACAGGAGCCTTCTATGGCTACACCTTC
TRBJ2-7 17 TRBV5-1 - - CASSLGAFLAFSYEQYF TGCGCCAGCAGCTTGGGGGCTTTTCTAGCGTTTTCCTACGAGCAGTACTTC
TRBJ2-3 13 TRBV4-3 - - CASSQAGTDTQYF TGCGCCAGCAGCCAAGCAGGGACAGATACGCAGTATTTT
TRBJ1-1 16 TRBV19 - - CASSVIRTVYNTEAFF TGTGCCAGTAGTGTAATTCGGACAGTTTATAACACTGAAGCTTTCTTT
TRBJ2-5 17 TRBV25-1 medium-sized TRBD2 CASSERTSGGAGETQYF TGTGCCAGCAGTGAAAGGACTAGCGGGGGGGCTGGAGAGACCCAGTACTTC
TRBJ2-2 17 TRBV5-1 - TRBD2 CASSLDQRDLPGGELFF TGCGCCAGCAGCTTGGATCAGCGGGATCTTCCGGGCGGGGAGCTGTTTTTT
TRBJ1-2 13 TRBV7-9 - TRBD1 CASSSDRVEGYTF TGTGCCAGCAGCTCGGACAGGGTGGAAGGCTACACCTTC
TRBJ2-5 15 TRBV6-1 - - CASSVGLMIGETQYF TGTGCCAGCAGTGTGGGACTTATGATCGGGGAGACCCAGTACTTC
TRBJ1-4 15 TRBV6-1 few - CASSPSGGTNEKLFF TGTGCCAGCAGCCCTAGTGGGGGGACTAATGAAAAACTGTTTTTT
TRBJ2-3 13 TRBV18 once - CASSPHTADTQYF TGTGCCAGCTCACCACACACCGCAGATACGCAGTATTTT
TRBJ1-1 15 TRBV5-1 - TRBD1 CASSGGQGMNTEAFF TGCGCCAGCAGCGGGGGACAGGGCATGAACACTGAAGCTTTCTTT
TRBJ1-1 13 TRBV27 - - CASSFFLNTEAFF TGTGCCAGCAGTTTTTTCTTGAACACTGAAGCTTTCTTT
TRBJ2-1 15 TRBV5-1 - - CASSFGTPSYNEQFF TGCGCCAGCAGCTTCGGGACTCCGTCTTACAATGAGCAGTTCTTC
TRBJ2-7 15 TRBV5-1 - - CASGVSGQSAYEQYF TGCGCCAGCGGGGTGAGCGGACAGAGCGCCTACGAGCAGTACTTC
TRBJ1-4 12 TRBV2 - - CASRLRREKLFF TGTGCCAGCAGGCTGAGGCGCGAAAAACTGTTTTTT
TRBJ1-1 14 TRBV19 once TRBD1 CASSLLDRETEAFF TGTGCCAGTAGTTTACTCGACAGGGAGACTGAAGCTTTCTTT
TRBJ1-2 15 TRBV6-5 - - CASKSGTINNYGYTF TGTGCCAGCAAGAGTGGTACGATCAATAACTATGGCTACACCTTC
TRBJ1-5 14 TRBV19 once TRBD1 CASTTRQGQQPQHF TGTGCCAGTACCACACGACAGGGTCAACAGCCCCAGCATTTT